The rows below give T cell receptor beta chains drawn from one sample of a study of T-cell memory formation after mild COVID-19. TCRdb analysed the 5' RACE reads with MiXCR anew, one entry per CDR3 protein. Of 250,000 to 300,000 distinct CDR3 sequences listed, around 15% are singletons. The source material was PBMCs or a T cell subset sorted from them (not recorded which). These receptors were obtained from a man between 18 and 29 years old who had mild COVID-19 (a few samples of this study predate the infection). Cell type and time point are not known. The CDR3 runs from the conserved cysteine through the conserved F or W. A D gene is named only where the DNA matches it firmly. Size is stated for part of the rows, as once, few or many counts, or as a class when the clone is expanded.

d_gene	v_gene	j_gene	abundance	len	CDR3aa	CDR3nt
TRBD1	TRBV7-9	TRBJ1-1	few	16	CASRSLPGQGITEAFF	TGTGCCAGCAGATCCTTGCCGGGACAGGGCATCACTGAAGCTTTCTTT
TRBD1	TRBV7-2	TRBJ2-2	NA	13	CASSYRGPGELFF	TGTGCCAGCAGCTACAGGGGGCCCGGGGAGCTGTTTTTT
TRBD1	TRBV4-1	TRBJ1-5	few	15	CASSQPDRGGQPQHF	TGCGCCAGCAGCCAACCTGACAGGGGAGGGCAGCCCCAGCATTTT
NA	TRBV7-9	TRBJ1-5	many	13	CASSLPGNQPQHF	TGTGCCAGCAGTCTTCCGGGGAATCAGCCCCAGCATTTT
NA	TRBV18	TRBJ2-7	once	13	CASTQGRPYEQYF	TGTGCCAGCACTCAGGGGCGACCTTACGAGCAGTACTTC
NA	TRBV5-5	TRBJ1-3	NA	13	CASSLTGGDTIYF	TGTGCCAGCAGCTTGACCGGTGGAGACACCATATATTTT
NA	TRBV4-3	TRBJ2-1	many	15	CASSQEGRGGNEQFF	TGCGCCAGCAGCCAAGAAGGCAGGGGGGGAAATGAGCAGTTCTTC
NA	TRBV5-4	TRBJ1-2	few	11	CASSRDRGYTF	TGTGCCAGCAGCCGCGATCGTGGCTACACCTTC
TRBD1	TRBV6-2/TRBV6-3	TRBJ2-3	NA	17	CASRPRDRAQHTDTQYF	TGTGCCAGCAGGCCCCGGGACAGGGCTCAACACACAGATACGCAGTATTTT
NA	TRBV5-1	TRBJ1-2	NA	11	CASSDTYGYTF	TGCGCCAGCAGCGACACCTATGGCTACACCTTC
NA	TRBV7-9	TRBJ1-1	many	14	CASSFEGKNTEAFF	TGTGCCAGCAGCTTTGAAGGAAAGAACACTGAAGCTTTCTTT
NA	TRBV7-9	TRBJ2-3	NA	11	CASSLRYTQYF	TGTGCCAGCAGCTTAAGGTATACGCAGTATTTT
NA	TRBV5-1	TRBJ2-5	NA	14	CASTPWDFQETQYF	TGCGCCAGCACCCCTTGGGACTTCCAAGAGACCCAGTACTTC
TRBD1	TRBV27	TRBJ1-1	few	16	CASSFIDREGTTEAFF	TGTGCCAGCAGTTTCATCGACAGGGAAGGTACCACTGAAGCTTTCTTT
NA	TRBV7-2	TRBJ2-1	NA	14	CASSLAWGVNEQFF	TGTGCCAGCAGCTTAGCGTGGGGGGTCAATGAGCAGTTCTTC
NA	TRBV5-1	TRBJ2-3	NA	14	CASSEGSGTDTQYF	TGCGCCAGCAGCGAAGGATCTGGCACAGATACGCAGTATTTT
NA	TRBV20-1	TRBJ2-7	many	11	CSARLGREQYF	TGCAGTGCTAGATTAGGGCGCGAGCAGTACTTC
TRBD1	TRBV12-3/TRBV12-4	TRBJ1-5	many	12	CASRGTDQPQHF	TGTGCCAGCAGGGGGACAGATCAGCCCCAGCATTTT
NA	TRBV18	TRBJ1-2	few	14	CASSPPRKNYGYTF	TGTGCCAGCTCACCACCGCGCAAGAACTATGGCTACACCTTC
NA	TRBV5-5	TRBJ1-4	few	14	CASSLFKGREKLFF	TGTGCCAGCAGCTTGTTCAAGGGACGGGAAAAACTGTTTTTT
TRBD2	TRBV28	TRBJ2-5	once	15	CASRPTSGGRETQYF	TGTGCCAGCAGACCTACTAGCGGGGGACGAGAGACCCAGTACTTC
TRBD1	TRBV20-1	TRBJ1-1	many	13	CSAEGQSYTEAFF	TGCAGTGCTGAGGGACAGAGTTACACTGAAGCTTTCTTT
NA	TRBV4-1	TRBJ1-2	NA	14	CASSLKGDHYGYTF	TGCGCCAGCAGCCTCAAGGGGGATCACTATGGCTACACCTTC
NA	TRBV9	TRBJ2-6	few	14	CASSVNAGANVLTF	TGTGCCAGCAGCGTAAACGCTGGGGCCAACGTCCTGACTTTC
NA	TRBV6-5	TRBJ2-1	NA	14	CASSYSRPDNEQFF	TGTGCCAGCAGTTACTCGAGGCCTGACAATGAGCAGTTCTTC
TRBD2	TRBV5-1	TRBJ2-3	many	14	CASSFRGGTDTQYF	TGCGCCAGCAGCTTTCGGGGAGGGACAGATACGCAGTATTTT